A selection of T cell receptor beta chains follows, all from one sample in a study of cytomegalovirus exposure and HLA in healthy donors. Profiled with immunoSEQ multiplex PCR; TCRdb holds only in-frame clones, not every one. The table shows 59,000 or so clones, with nearly 90% occurring only once. The sample consisted of PBMCs. These receptors originate from a woman between 18 and 30 years old in good health and CMV-seronegative. CDR3s include the opening cysteine and the closing phenylalanine or tryptophan. The order of the fields is clone size, J gene, V gene, D gene, CDR3 protein, CDR3 DNA. A D gene is named only where the DNA matches it firmly. The listing skips clone size in some rows; elsewhere it reads once, few, many or a size class.

clone_size: .
j_call: TRBJ1-5
v_call: TRBV2
d_call: .
cdr3_aa: CASSVVPGKGTNQPQHF
cdr3_nt: TGTGCCAGCAGTGTAGTCCCAGGGAAAGGAACAAATCAGCCCCAGCATTTT

clone_size: .
j_call: TRBJ1-4
v_call: TRBV7-9
d_call: .
cdr3_aa: CASSLAYEKLFF
cdr3_nt: TGTGCCAGCAGCTTGGCTTATGAAAAACTGTTTTTT

clone_size: .
j_call: TRBJ2-2
v_call: TRBV27
d_call: .
cdr3_aa: CASMGQNTGELFF
cdr3_nt: TGTGCCAGCATGGGGCAAAACACCGGGGAGCTGTTTTTT

clone_size: .
j_call: TRBJ1-3
v_call: TRBV9
d_call: .
cdr3_aa: CASSVGRLGANTIYF
cdr3_nt: TGTGCCAGCAGCGTAGGGAGATTGGGGGCCAACACCATATATTTT

clone_size: .
j_call: TRBJ2-3
v_call: TRBV7-3
d_call: .
cdr3_aa: CASSLLASFTDTQYF
cdr3_nt: TGTGCCAGCAGCTTACTAGCTAGTTTTACAGATACGCAGTATTTT

clone_size: .
j_call: TRBJ2-6
v_call: TRBV29-1
d_call: TRBD1
cdr3_aa: CSARGRGAGANVLTF
cdr3_nt: TGCAGCGCCAGGGGGCGCGGGGCTGGGGCCAACGTCCTGACTTTC

clone_size: .
j_call: TRBJ1-1
v_call: TRBV11-1
d_call: .
cdr3_aa: CASSSLEQGLGTEAFF
cdr3_nt: TGTGCCAGCAGCTCCCTGGAGCAGGGATTAGGCACTGAAGCTTTCTTT

clone_size: .
j_call: TRBJ1-5
v_call: TRBV15
d_call: .
cdr3_aa: CATSRDPISQPQHF
cdr3_nt: TGTGCCACCAGCAGAGATCCAATCAGTCAGCCCCAGCATTTT

clone_size: once
j_call: TRBJ2-1
v_call: TRBV5-6
d_call: .
cdr3_aa: CASKEGRANNEQFF
cdr3_nt: TGTGCCAGCAAAGAAGGGCGGGCTAACAATGAGCAGTTCTTC

clone_size: .
j_call: TRBJ1-5
v_call: TRBV30
d_call: TRBD1
cdr3_aa: CAWSQQGGGWQPQHF
cdr3_nt: TGTGCCTGGAGTCAACAGGGGGGAGGGTGGCAGCCCCAGCATTTT

clone_size: .
j_call: TRBJ1-1
v_call: TRBV5-4
d_call: .
cdr3_aa: CASSPVQGRRGFNTEAFF
cdr3_nt: TGTGCCAGCAGCCCGGTACAGGGTCGAAGGGGTTTTAACACTGAAGCTTTCTTT

clone_size: .
j_call: TRBJ2-4
v_call: TRBV28
d_call: .
cdr3_aa: CASSPPTQAKNIQYF
cdr3_nt: TGTGCCAGCAGCCCCCCGACACAAGCCAAAAACATTCAGTACTTC

clone_size: .
j_call: TRBJ2-2
v_call: TRBV14
d_call: .
cdr3_aa: CASSQVGGAGELFF
cdr3_nt: TGTGCCAGCAGCCAAGTCGGGGGAGCCGGGGAGCTGTTTTTT

clone_size: .
j_call: TRBJ1-1
v_call: TRBV6-1
d_call: .
cdr3_aa: CASSETGLTEAFF
cdr3_nt: TGTGCCAGCAGTGAAACAGGCTTAACTGAAGCTTTCTTT

clone_size: .
j_call: TRBJ1-1
v_call: TRBV10-1
d_call: .
cdr3_aa: CASSDQRSRGRTEAFF
cdr3_nt: TGCGCCAGCAGTGACCAACGAAGCAGGGGACGAACTGAAGCTTTCTTT

clone_size: .
j_call: TRBJ2-7
v_call: TRBV28
d_call: .
cdr3_aa: CASSLSRPRRSSYEQYF
cdr3_nt: TGTGCCAGCAGTTTATCGCGACCCCGAAGGAGCTCCTACGAGCAGTACTTC

clone_size: .
j_call: TRBJ2-3
v_call: TRBV7-2
d_call: .
cdr3_aa: CASSSRDFQDTQYF
cdr3_nt: TGTGCCAGCAGCTCTCGGGACTTCCAGGATACGCAGTATTTT

clone_size: .
j_call: TRBJ1-3
v_call: TRBV6-1
d_call: .
cdr3_aa: CASSEVQARSGNTIYF
cdr3_nt: TGTGCCAGCAGTGAAGTGCAGGCCCGCTCTGGAAACACCATATATTTT

clone_size: .
j_call: TRBJ1-5
v_call: TRBV7-8
d_call: .
cdr3_aa: CASSTRTVINQPQHF
cdr3_nt: TGTGCCAGCAGCACAAGGACAGTCATCAATCAGCCCCAGCATTTT

clone_size: .
j_call: TRBJ2-7
v_call: TRBV6-5
d_call: .
cdr3_aa: CASSYRQEDYEQYF
cdr3_nt: TGTGCCAGCAGTTACCGACAGGAGGACTACGAGCAGTACTTC

clone_size: .
j_call: TRBJ2-2
v_call: TRBV9
d_call: .
cdr3_aa: CASSSRHRERRELFF
cdr3_nt: TGTGCCAGCAGCTCCCGGCACAGGGAAAGGCGGGAGCTGTTTTTT

clone_size: .
j_call: TRBJ1-1
v_call: TRBV19
d_call: .
cdr3_aa: CASSTGMYTEAFF
cdr3_nt: TGTGCCAGTAGCACAGGGATGTACACTGAAGCTTTCTTT

clone_size: .
j_call: TRBJ2-1
v_call: TRBV5-1
d_call: .
cdr3_aa: CASSREAASSYNEQFF
cdr3_nt: TGCGCCAGCAGCCGCGAGGCAGCGAGCTCCTACAATGAGCAGTTCTTC

clone_size: .
j_call: TRBJ2-2
v_call: TRBV5-1
d_call: .
cdr3_aa: CASSLAGLGRPGELFF
cdr3_nt: TGCGCCAGCAGCTTGGCCGGACTGGGCCGCCCCGGGGAGCTGTTTTTT

clone_size: few
j_call: TRBJ1-1
v_call: TRBV4-2
d_call: .
cdr3_aa: CASSQAEFSRGTEAFF
cdr3_nt: TGTGCCAGCAGCCAAGCCGAATTCAGTCGCGGTACTGAAGCTTTCTTT

clone_size: .
j_call: TRBJ2-5
v_call: TRBV2
d_call: .
cdr3_aa: CASSREWQETQYF
cdr3_nt: TGTGCCAGCAGCCGGGAGTGGCAAGAGACCCAGTACTTC

clone_size: .
j_call: TRBJ1-4
v_call: TRBV5-1
d_call: .
cdr3_aa: CASSFSPGSGKLFF
cdr3_nt: TGCGCCAGCAGCTTTTCCCCAGGCTCCGGAAAACTGTTTTTT

clone_size: .
j_call: TRBJ2-2
v_call: TRBV11-2
d_call: .
cdr3_aa: CASRLRVYGNTGELFF
cdr3_nt: TGTGCCAGCAGGCTCAGGGTTTACGGGAACACCGGGGAGCTGTTTTTT

clone_size: few
j_call: TRBJ1-5
v_call: TRBV2
d_call: TRBD1
cdr3_aa: CASSRTGLNQPQHF
cdr3_nt: TGTGCCAGCAGTCGGACAGGCTTGAATCAGCCCCAGCATTTT

clone_size: .
j_call: TRBJ1-2
v_call: TRBV6-5
d_call: .
cdr3_aa: CASSYTGRGNGYTF
cdr3_nt: TGTGCCAGCAGTTACACAGGGAGGGGTAATGGCTACACCTTC

clone_size: .
j_call: TRBJ2-5
v_call: TRBV10-2
d_call: TRBD2
cdr3_aa: CASGLAGGETQYF
cdr3_nt: TGCGCCAGCGGACTAGCGGGGGGAGAGACCCAGTACTTC

clone_size: once
j_call: TRBJ1-4
v_call: TRBV7-9
d_call: .
cdr3_aa: CASSPGGPSEKLFF
cdr3_nt: TGTGCCAGCAGCCCGGGGGGGCCGAGTGAAAAACTGTTTTTT

clone_size: .
j_call: TRBJ1-2
v_call: TRBV6-5
d_call: TRBD1
cdr3_aa: CASSDRDRNNGYTF
cdr3_nt: TGTGCCAGCAGTGACCGGGACAGAAACAATGGCTACACCTTC

clone_size: once
j_call: TRBJ2-7
v_call: TRBV27
d_call: TRBD2
cdr3_aa: CASSRSGTSGYEQYF
cdr3_nt: TGTGCCAGCAGCAGATCCGGGACTAGCGGATACGAGCAGTACTTC

clone_size: .
j_call: TRBJ1-5
v_call: TRBV15
d_call: .
cdr3_aa: CATSRSQGVPQPQHF
cdr3_nt: TGTGCCACCAGCAGATCACAGGGAGTTCCTCAGCCCCAGCATTTT

clone_size: .
j_call: TRBJ2-1
v_call: TRBV19
d_call: .
cdr3_aa: CASSTGGEQFF
cdr3_nt: TGTGCCAGTAGTACCGGGGGTGAGCAGTTCTTC

clone_size: .
j_call: TRBJ2-5
v_call: TRBV9
d_call: TRBD2
cdr3_aa: CASSVASGGETQYF
cdr3_nt: TGTGCCAGCAGCGTGGCTAGCGGGGGGGAGACCCAGTACTTC

clone_size: .
j_call: TRBJ2-5
v_call: TRBV18
d_call: TRBD2
cdr3_aa: CASSPPGGLETQYF
cdr3_nt: TGTGCCAGCTCTCCCCCGGGAGGGTTGGAGACCCAGTACTTC

clone_size: .
j_call: TRBJ2-7
v_call: TRBV7-5
d_call: .
cdr3_aa: CASRQADTTLFVFTYEQYF
cdr3_nt: TGTGCCAGTCGACAGGCGGACACCACCCTTTTTGTTTTCACCTACGAGCAGTACTTC

clone_size: once
j_call: TRBJ2-3
v_call: TRBV9
d_call: .
cdr3_aa: CASALLSTDTQYF
cdr3_nt: TGTGCCAGCGCCTTACTGAGCACAGATACGCAGTATTTT

clone_size: .
j_call: TRBJ2-2
v_call: TRBV5-6
d_call: TRBD2
cdr3_aa: CASSFRGANTGELFF
cdr3_nt: TGTGCCAGCAGCTTCCGGGGGGCGAACACCGGGGAGCTGTTTTTT

clone_size: .
j_call: TRBJ2-4
v_call: TRBV4-2
d_call: TRBD1
cdr3_aa: CASSQDLGRTGGDIQYF
cdr3_nt: TGTGCCAGCAGCCAAGATCTAGGTCGAACAGGGGGTGACATTCAGTACTTC

clone_size: .
j_call: TRBJ2-7
v_call: TRBV27
d_call: TRBD1
cdr3_aa: CASSFTSDRAREQYF
cdr3_nt: TGTGCCAGCAGTTTCACGTCAGACAGGGCGAGGGAGCAGTACTTC

clone_size: once
j_call: TRBJ2-7
v_call: TRBV29-1
d_call: TRBD2
cdr3_aa: CSAFTWSGAATYEQYF
cdr3_nt: TGCAGCGCCTTTACTTGGAGCGGGGCCGCCACCTACGAGCAGTACTTC

clone_size: .
j_call: TRBJ2-7
v_call: TRBV28
d_call: TRBD1
cdr3_aa: CASRRQGDTYEQYF
cdr3_nt: TGTGCCAGCAGGCGTCAGGGGGATACCTACGAGCAGTACTTC

clone_size: many
j_call: TRBJ1-2
v_call: TRBV20-1
d_call: .
cdr3_aa: CSARVTDGYTF
cdr3_nt: TGCAGTGCTAGGGTGACAGATGGCTACACCTTC

clone_size: once
j_call: TRBJ2-7
v_call: TRBV11-3
d_call: TRBD2
cdr3_aa: CASSLGNSGSGEQYF
cdr3_nt: TGTGCCAGCAGCTTAGGGAATAGCGGGAGTGGTGAGCAGTACTTC

clone_size: .
j_call: TRBJ2-1
v_call: TRBV28
d_call: TRBD2
cdr3_aa: CASSSQRTSNEQFF
cdr3_nt: TGTGCCAGCAGTTCCCAAAGGACTAGCAATGAGCAGTTCTTC

clone_size: .
j_call: TRBJ1-5
v_call: TRBV15
d_call: .
cdr3_aa: CATSRESAARGWGRGQPQHF
cdr3_nt: TGTGCCACCAGCAGAGAATCGGCGGCCAGGGGATGGGGAAGGGGTCAGCCCCAGCATTTT

clone_size: once
j_call: TRBJ1-5
v_call: TRBV7-3
d_call: .
cdr3_aa: CASSFDLGNQPQHF
cdr3_nt: TGTGCCAGCAGCTTTGATTTAGGCAATCAGCCCCAGCATTTT

clone_size: .
j_call: TRBJ2-3
v_call: TRBV7-7
d_call: TRBD2
cdr3_aa: CASSLGGGGTDTQYF
cdr3_nt: TGTGCTAGCAGCTTAGGTGGCGGGGGGACAGATACGCAGTATTTT

clone_size: .
j_call: TRBJ1-4
v_call: TRBV30
d_call: .
cdr3_aa: CAWSPGVVTNEKLFF
cdr3_nt: TGTGCCTGGAGTCCGGGGGTAGTTACTAATGAAAAACTGTTTTTT

clone_size: .
j_call: TRBJ1-2
v_call: TRBV2
d_call: TRBD1
cdr3_aa: CASGFGQGVGGYTF
cdr3_nt: TGTGCCAGCGGATTCGGACAGGGGGTAGGTGGCTACACCTTC

clone_size: once
j_call: TRBJ2-1
v_call: TRBV18
d_call: TRBD1
cdr3_aa: CASSSGYYTGTGLYNEQFF
cdr3_nt: TGTGCCAGCTCATCGGGCTATTATACCGGGACAGGTCTTTACAATGAGCAGTTCTTC

clone_size: .
j_call: TRBJ2-5
v_call: TRBV30
d_call: .
cdr3_aa: CAWGQSLQETQYF
cdr3_nt: TGTGCCTGGGGACAGAGCCTACAAGAGACCCAGTACTTC

clone_size: .
j_call: TRBJ2-1
v_call: TRBV4-2
d_call: .
cdr3_aa: CASSQSVSYNEQFF
cdr3_nt: TGTGCCAGCAGCCAAAGCGTTTCGTACAATGAGCAGTTCTTC

clone_size: once
j_call: TRBJ1-2
v_call: TRBV5-1
d_call: TRBD1
cdr3_aa: CASSLQPGQGAGNYGYTF
cdr3_nt: TGCGCCAGCAGCTTGCAGCCGGGACAGGGGGCGGGTAACTATGGCTACACCTTC